The sequence of this T cell receptor beta chain was determined in a study of graft-versus-host responses after intestinal transplantation. Across the whole study: Induction using anti-thymocyte globulin, followed by tacrolimus and steroids for around 3 years, was given to all recipients.

The germline V gene has CDR1 SGDLS and CDR2 YYNGEE. This CDR3 has 13 amino acids. V lost 4 bases, J lost 3 bases, and 10 bases lay in between. Here immunoSEQ multiplex PCR was the method, and the copy in TCRdb shows in-frame clones only, minus some. The table has about 40,000 clones, roughly 95% seen once. There are a few counts of this clone. Its antigen is still unknown. The receptor was derived from a human donor who was the organ donor for an intestinal transplant. This chain joins TRBV9 and TRBJ1-2; the D is unclear. Sequencing used unstimulated CD8+ T cells sorted from spleen or lymph node cells, obtained before transplant. The CDR3 DNA reads as TGTGCCAGCAGCCACGGATTCTACTATGGCTACACCTTC. It codes for CASSHGFYYGYTF.